These 19 T cell receptor beta chains were all obtained from the same sample, sequenced in a study of identical twins. TCRdb re-called the 5' RACE reads through MiXCR, storing one row per CDR3 protein. Of around 450,000 distinct CDR3 sequences in the sample, 13% to 15% were seen once. This sample was shared with a second study, whose subject was yellow fever vaccine responses in identical twins.

Sequencing was performed on CD4+ T cells sorted from blood. The source is a woman under 30 in good health.

This clonotype occurred a few times. This rearrangement joins TRBV29-1 to TRBJ2-1; TRBD1 agrees at 8 bases. Unmatched junction bases numbered 1, after V lost 5 bases and J lost 7 bases. The length of the CDR3 is 11 residues. CDR1 SQVTM and CDR2 ANQGSEA come from the germline V gene. The CDR3 reads CSVYRGNEQFF. CDR3 DNA sequence: TGCAGCGTTTACAGGGGGAATGAGCAGTTCTTC.

The table lists this clonotype with a few counts. The J gene is TRBJ2-1, the V gene TRBV20-1; 10 bases map to TRBD2. The ends lost 5 bases at V and 7 bases at J; junction bases unmatched: 11. Germline assignment: CDR1 DFQATT and CDR2 SNEGSKA (reference sequence). CDR3 length: 15 amino acids. CDR3 DNA sequence: TGCAGTGCTCGGAGGCTAGCGGGAGTAGAAAATGAGCAGTTCTTC. Translation: CSARRLAGVENEQFF.

At least ten counts were recorded for this clonotype. This rearrangement joins TRBV11-2 to TRBJ2-5; tentative D call: TRBD2 (6 bases). V was shortened by 4 bases and J by 1 base, with 10 bases between the two germline ends. The CDR3 is 14 amino acids. Germline V gene sequence: CDR1 SGHAT, CDR2 FQNNGV. CDR3 protein: CASSSVGGQETQYF. Written as DNA, the CDR3 is TGTGCCAGCAGCTCCGTGGGGGGCCAAGAGACCCAGTACTTC.

The chain is built from TRBV11-2 and TRBJ2-1; 9 bases line up with TRBD1. V lost 5 bases and J lost 10; bases outside the gene matches: 15. The germline V gene encodes CDR1 SGHAT and CDR2 FQNNGV. The CDR3 loop spans 16 amino acids. CDR3 DNA sequence: TGTGCCAGCAGCGTTAAAGGACAGGGGCACACATGGGAGCAGTTCTTC. Translated, it gives CASSVKGQGHTWEQFF. Filled out from reference TRBV11-2 and TRBJ2-1, the complete variable domain reads EAGVAQSPRYKIIEKRQSVAFWCNPISGHATLYWYQQILGQGPKLLIQFQNNGVVDDSQLPKDRFSAERLKGVDSTLKIQPAKLEDSAVYLCASSVKGQGHTWEQFFGPGTRLTVL.

The chain links TRBV5-1 to TRBJ2-1; D tentatively fits TRBD1 or TRBD2 (5 bases each). This CDR3 comprises 16 residues. Germline V CDR1 and CDR2: SGHRS, YFSETQ. V was pared by 4 bases and J by 2 bases, with 16 bases between. This CDR3 is CASSSLPGTPYNEQFF. The CDR3, as DNA: TGCGCCAGCAGCAGCCTTCCCGGGACGCCCTACAATGAGCAGTTCTTC.

This clonotype was observed a few times. V gene TRBV15 combines with J gene TRBJ2-1; 8 positions match TRBD2. CDR3 length: 16 residues. V dropped 3 bases and J dropped 3; count of bases not matched to a gene: 7. In germline, CDR1 is LNHNV, CDR2 YYDKDF (reference sequence). The CDR3 loop is CATSSLLAVNYNEQFF. DNA of the CDR3: TGTGCCACCAGCAGCCTACTAGCGGTGAACTACAATGAGCAGTTCTTC.

The chain links TRBV4-3 to TRBJ1-2; the D is unclear. The ends were cut back, 4 bases at V and 2 bases at J, with 11 bases in the middle. Per germline, CDR1 LGHNA and CDR2 YSLEER. CDR3 length: 14 amino acids. The CDR3 loop is CASSPGPANYGYTF. CDR3 in DNA: TGCGCCAGCAGCCCCGGTCCGGCAAACTATGGCTACACCTTC.

The V call is TRBV10-3, the J call TRBJ1-2, with TRBD1 matching over 8 bases. J lost 2 bases, V lost 7 bases, and 6 bases had no gene match. This CDR3 region has 14 residues. Germline-derived CDR1 and CDR2 are ENHRY and SYGVKD. The CDR3 bases are TGTGCCATCAACCAGGACAGGGAAAACTATGGCTACACCTTC. Amino acids: CAINQDRENYGYTF.

The CDR3 coding sequence is TGCGCCAGCAGCTTAAAGGGACAGGGAGCAGATACGCAGTATTTT. Translated: CASSLKGQGADTQYF. The chain has TRBV5-1 and TRBJ2-3; 9 bases map to TRBD1. CDR1 is SGHRS and CDR2 is YFSETQ in the germline V gene. The CDR3 is made up of 15 amino acids. Germline trimming cut 2 bases from V and 4 bases from J; bases unmatched to any gene: 5.

This clonotype was counted only a few times. The chain employs TRBV20-1 and TRBJ2-4, with 8 bases that match TRBD2. Losses at the gene ends were 5 bases for V and 2 bases for J; bases not matched to a gene: 14. In germline, CDR1 is DFQATT, CDR2 SNEGSKA (reference sequence). This CDR3 spans 17 amino acids. CDR3 in amino acids: CSAVLGGAGTSKNIQYF. The CDR3, as DNA: TGCAGTGCTGTCCTCGGGGGGGCTGGTACATCCAAAAACATTCAGTACTTC.

The chain recombines TRBV28 with TRBJ1-6, with 9 bases fitting TRBD1. V gave up 2 bases and J gave up 8 bases; unmatched junction bases: 4. CDR3 length: 15 residues. From germline, CDR1 is MDHEN and CDR2 SYDVKM. CDR3 sequence reads: CASSLPGQGDSPLHF. In DNA form, the CDR3 reads TGTGCCAGCAGTTTACCGGGACAGGGAGATTCACCCCTCCACTTT.

The chain couples TRBV5-1 to TRBJ2-7; perhaps TRBD2 as D (5 bases). The CDR3 is made up of 14 amino acids. CDR1 is SGHRS, CDR2 YFSETQ, per germline. The V and J ends lost 4 bases and 0 bases respectively, with 11 bases between them. This CDR3 is CASSMTGNSYEQYF. In DNA form, the CDR3 reads TGCGCCAGCAGCATGACCGGGAACTCCTACGAGCAGTACTTC.

This clonotype was detected only a few times. The CDR3 is CASSKYRTYEQYF. The CDR3, as DNA: TGTGCCAGCAGCAAGTACAGGACCTACGAGCAGTACTTC. V usage is TRBV21-1 and J usage is TRBJ2-7; TRBD1 is the table's D call, not checked against the DNA. TRBV21-1 is reported as a pseudogene. The CDR3 sequence is 13 residues long.

The V gene is TRBV7-3, the J gene TRBJ2-3; D perhaps matches TRBD1 (6 bases). The CDR3 covers 14 residues. The V gene lost 4 bases and the J gene lost 4 bases, with 12 bases spanning the gap. In germline, CDR1 is SGHTA, CDR2 FQGTGA. Written as DNA, the CDR3 is TGTGCCAGCAGCTGGGTGGCAGGGGCAGATACGCAGTATTTT. Its translation: CASSWVAGADTQYF.

V usage is TRBV4-2 and J usage is TRBJ2-5; D gene ambiguous. The CDR3 spans 15 residues. The germline V gene has CDR1 LGHNA and CDR2 YNFKEQ. V lost 0 bases to trimming and J lost 5 bases, with 13 bases between them. CDR3 amino acids: CASSQDVGRLETQYF. The CDR3 DNA sequence: TGTGCCAGCAGCCAAGATGTCGGCAGGCTCGAGACCCAGTACTTC.

The V call is TRBV6-2 or TRBV6-3, the J call TRBJ1-2; D possibly corresponds to TRBD1 (5 bases). Germline CDR1 reads MNHEY; CDR2 reads SVGEGT. The CDR3 covers 14 residues. V gave up 6 bases and J gave up 2 bases, with 13 bases separating them. The CDR3: CASSRTGLNYGYTF. DNA of the CDR3: TGTGCCAGCAGCCGAACAGGACTCAACTATGGCTACACCTTC.

This clonotype appeared a few times. The chain is built from TRBV6-5 and TRBJ2-2; D call uncertain. V shed 2 bases and J shed 4 bases, with 8 bases lying between them. This CDR3 is 14 amino acids long. Germline V lookup: CDR1 MNHEY, CDR2 SVGAGI. The CDR3 nucleotides read TGTGCCAGCAGTTACATGGAAACCACCGGGGAGCTGTTTTTT. Amino acids: CASSYMETTGELFF.

This clonotype was seen a few times. CDR3 protein: CASSLGGLAGTGHIQYF. CDR3 nucleotides: TGTGCCAGCAGCTTGGGAGGACTAGCGGGAACGGGGCACATTCAGTACTTC. V usage is TRBV7-9 and J usage is TRBJ2-4; 12 nucleotides line up with TRBD2. CDR1 and CDR2 from the germline V gene are SEHNR and FQNEAQ (reference sequence). The V and J ends lost 3 bases and 8 bases, in that order; junction bases with no gene match: 11. The CDR3 runs 17 residues.

The rearrangement uses TRBV19 and TRBJ2-5; no definite D call. With 5 bases removed from V and 5 bases from J, the gap between germline ends came to 15 bases. The germline V gene encodes CDR1 LNHDA and CDR2 SQIVND (reference sequence). CDR3 length: 14 amino acids. The CDR3 DNA is TGTGCCAGTAGTCGAAGGGCCGGGCTGGAGACCCAGTACTTC. Protein product: CASSRRAGLETQYF.